Listed below are T cell receptor beta chains from one sample, sequenced in a study of regulatory T cells in long-lasting Graves disease. TCRdb reprocessed the multiplex PCR reads with MiXCR, giving one entry per CDR3 protein. The data contain over 400,000 distinct CDR3 sequences, approximately 15% of them singletons. The data were also submitted as part of a second study, on T cells in Graves' hyperthyroidism and ophthalmopathy.

The source was peripheral blood mononuclear cells (PBMCs), collected at new diagnosis, from a patient treated with antithyroid drugs. These receptors originate from a woman aged 45 to 65 with Graves disease. Both conserved end residues are trimmed from each CDR3. D genes are given only for firm matches.

CDR3 protein | D gene | V gene
ASSSKDRGGVETQY | TRBD1 | TRBV11-2
SAPLSPWGQY | . | TRBV29-1
ASSSRQDSYNEQF | . | TRBV7-2
ASSLEGASGSNEQF | TRBD2 | TRBV5-1
ASGASTDTQY | . | TRBV12-5
ASSQRNSDYEQF | . | TRBV4-1
ASTQPSGNDEQY | TRBD2 | TRBV28
ASSFASGSTDTQY | TRBD2 | TRBV28
ASSDSGLVSLAKNIQY | TRBD2 | TRBV6-4
ASGLQLPEDTDRARLITNYGYT | TRBD1 | TRBV12-5
ASMQDIGELF | . | TRBV2